This T cell receptor beta chain was captured by sequencing in a study of OX40 agonist ivuxolimab in advanced cancers. There are 13 residues in the CDR3. Germline V gene data show CDR1 as LNHDA and CDR2 as SQIVND (reference sequence). The ends were cut back, 9 bases at V and 4 bases at J, with 13 bases in the middle. Drawing of blood for sampling happened at baseline, at cycle 4 day 1, and at cycle 7 day 1. Measured with immunoSEQ multiplex PCR; TCRdb has only the in-frame clones, and not every one. Here the sample spans some 70,000 clones, roughly nine tenths being singletons. The input for sequencing was CD4+ or CD8+ T cells sorted from blood, taken in a trial of the OX40 agonist ivuxolimab. The receptor comes from an adult with an advanced solid tumor such as melanoma, head and neck, liver or kidney cancer. The J gene is TRBJ2-1, the V gene TRBV19; no reliable D call. Here the CDR3 reads CASRAMGYNEQFF. DNA of the CDR3: TGTGCCAGCCGGGCTATGGGGTACAATGAGCAGTTCTTC. Together with reference TRBV19 and TRBJ2-1, the CDR3 gives the full variable domain: DGGITQSPKYLFRKEGQNVTLSCEQNLNHDAMYWYRQDPGQGLRLIYYSQIVNDFQKGDIAEGYSVSREKKESFPLTVTSAQKNPTAFYLCASRAMGYNEQFFGPGTRLTVL.